This T cell receptor (beta chain) comes out of a study of OX40 agonist ivuxolimab in advanced cancers. This clone was seen a few times. Using immunoSEQ multiplex PCR, the repertoire was profiled, and TCRdb retains in-frame clones only, with some absent. The repertoire consists of some 83,000 clones, with around nine tenths occurring once and the leading ten covering roughly 0.79%. CDR3 length: 13 residues. The germline CDR1 and CDR2 sequences are LNHDA and SQIVND (reference sequence). With 5 bases removed from V and 6 bases from J, the gap between germline ends came to 12 bases. The chain is built from TRBV19 and TRBJ2-3; weak D call: TRBD1 (6 bases). Sequencing was performed on CD4+ or CD8+ T cells sorted from blood, taken in a trial of the OX40 agonist ivuxolimab. This TCR derives from an adult with an advanced solid tumor such as melanoma, head and neck, liver or kidney cancer. The CDR3 protein is CASSHRDRDTQYF. DNA for the CDR3: TGTGCCAGTAGTCACCGTGACAGGGATACGCAGTATTTT.